In this sample, the clone carrying this T cell receptor (beta chain) turned up many times. Its cognate antigen is unknown. This record belongs to a study of neurological immune-mediated disorders. Study-level background: Of around 35 multiple sclerosis patients, approximately 31 were relapsing-remitting and 3 secondary progressive. Study-wide results and caveats: Phylogenetic grouping assigned the repertoires of 18 of 34 multiple sclerosis patients to a single related-CDR3 cluster, representing a possible signature. Multiple sclerosis patients had less TCR clonal expansion than even healthy controls, unlike HTLV-1-associated myelopathy.

The CDR3 is 13 amino acids. V shed 3 bases, J shed 3 bases, and the junction held 4 bases outside the gene matches. Germline assignment: CDR1 DFQATT and CDR2 SNEGSKA (reference sequence). 5'RACE with 10-nucleotide random UMIs produced the cDNA. TCRdb reanalysed the 5' RACE reads using MiXCR and keeps one entry per CDR3 protein. The repertoire holds approximately 100,000 distinct CDR3 sequences, with 3.5% to 4% as singletons. The TCR sequence derives from a woman younger than 30 with multiple sclerosis. The V and J genes are TRBV20-1 and TRBJ1-1, with 7 bases identical to TRBD1. The sample consisted of PBMCs. The CDR3 sequence is CSASRQGDTEAFF. The CDR3 DNA reads as TGCAGTGCTAGTAGGCAGGGGGACACTGAAGCTTTCTTT.